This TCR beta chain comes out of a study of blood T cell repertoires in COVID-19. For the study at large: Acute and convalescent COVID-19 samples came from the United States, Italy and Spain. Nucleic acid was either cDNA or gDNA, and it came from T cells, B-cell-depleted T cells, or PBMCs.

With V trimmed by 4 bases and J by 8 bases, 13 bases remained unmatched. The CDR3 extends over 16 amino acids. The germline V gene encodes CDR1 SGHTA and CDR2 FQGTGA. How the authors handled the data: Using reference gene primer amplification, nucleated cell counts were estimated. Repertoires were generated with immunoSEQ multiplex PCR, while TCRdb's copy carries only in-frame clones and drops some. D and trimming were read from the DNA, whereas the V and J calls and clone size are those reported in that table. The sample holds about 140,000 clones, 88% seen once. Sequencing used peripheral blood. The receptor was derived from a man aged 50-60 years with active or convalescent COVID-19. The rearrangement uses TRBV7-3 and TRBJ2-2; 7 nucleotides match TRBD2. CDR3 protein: CASSSQTGLSTGELFF. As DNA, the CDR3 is TGTGCCAGCAGCTCTCAGACGGGACTATCTACTGGGGAGCTGTTTTTT.